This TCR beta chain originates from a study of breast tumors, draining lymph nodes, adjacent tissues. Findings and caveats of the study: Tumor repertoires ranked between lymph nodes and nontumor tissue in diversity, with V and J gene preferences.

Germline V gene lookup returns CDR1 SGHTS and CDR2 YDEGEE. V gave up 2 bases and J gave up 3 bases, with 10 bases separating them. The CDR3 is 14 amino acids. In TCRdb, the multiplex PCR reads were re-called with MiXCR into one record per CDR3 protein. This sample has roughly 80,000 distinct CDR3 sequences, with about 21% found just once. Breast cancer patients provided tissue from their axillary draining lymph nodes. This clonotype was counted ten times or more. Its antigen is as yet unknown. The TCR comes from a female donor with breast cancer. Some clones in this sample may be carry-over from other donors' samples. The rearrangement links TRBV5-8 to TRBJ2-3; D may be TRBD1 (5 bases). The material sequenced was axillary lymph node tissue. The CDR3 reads CASSFQGITDTQYF. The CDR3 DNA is TGTGCCAGCAGCTTTCAGGGAATAACAGATACGCAGTATTTT. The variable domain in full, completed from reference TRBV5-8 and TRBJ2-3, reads EAGVTQSPTHLIKTRGQQATLRCSPISGHTSVYWYQQALGLGLQFLLWYDEGEERNRGNFPPRFSGRQFPNYSSELNVNALELEDSALYLCASSFQGITDTQYFGPGTRLTVL.